This T cell receptor (beta chain) is drawn from a study of a mutant IDH1 vaccine in newly diagnosed glioma. At the level of the study: Patients came in for eight vaccinations, in weeks 1, 3, 5, 7, 11, 15, 19 and 23. Overall study findings and caveats: The occurrence of vaccine-induced immune responses was seen in around 93% of patients.

Concerning this clone: Its specificity is unknown.

V was shortened by 5 bases and J by 0 bases, with 10 bases between the two germline ends. The germline CDR1 and CDR2 sequences are LNHDA and SQIVND (reference sequence). This CDR3 contains 14 residues. The protocol was immunoSEQ multiplex PCR, while the TCRdb copy is restricted to in-frame clones and leaves out a portion. The sample lists tens of thousands of clones, approximately 80% occurring once. Noted time point: week 23, last vaccination. Every single dose of the vaccine, 300 ug of mutant IDH1 20-mer peptide, came with topical imiquimod. The TCR was taken from a middle-aged man with glioma. Sequenced material: PBMCs, taken from a glioma patient whose treatment included an IDH1 peptide vaccine. The J gene is TRBJ1-2, the V gene TRBV19; possibly TRBD1 for D (5 bases). The CDR3 DNA reads as TGTGCCAGTAGTCGGGACCGCGCTAACTATGGCTACACCTTC. The encoded protein is CASSRDRANYGYTF.